This TCR beta chain was captured by sequencing in a study of blood T cell repertoires in COVID-19. Study at large: The United States, Italy and Spain supplied acute and convalescent COVID-19 samples. T cells, B-cell-depleted T cells, or PBMCs provided the cDNA or gDNA that served as material.

In the study's own analysis: Amplification of reference gene primers was used by the study to estimate nucleated cell counts. Method: immunoSEQ multiplex PCR; TCRdb's copy keeps in-frame clones and lacks some. V and J calls plus clone size are reproduced from that table; the DNA served to infer D and trimming. This table holds 42,000 or so clones, about four fifths found once. The germline V gene encodes CDR1 SGHAT and CDR2 FQNNGV. The CDR3 extends over 19 amino acids. V lost 1 base, J lost 2 bases, and 18 bases lay in between. This rearrangement joins TRBV11-2 to TRBJ2-6, with D perhaps TRBD2 (5 bases). Sequencing was carried out using peripheral blood. The clonotype comes from a man in his forties with active or convalescent COVID-19. The CDR3 is CASSLVVSLWETGANVLTF. In DNA form, the CDR3 reads TGTGCCAGCAGCTTAGTTGTCAGTCTTTGGGAGACTGGGGCCAACGTCCTGACTTTC.